The following is a T cell receptor beta chain sequence with its context. What it recognizes is unknown. An end of the junction differs from the germline gene, which may be a read error. This specimen includes other DNA sequences encoding the same CDR3. This record belongs to a study of cytomegalovirus exposure and HLA in healthy donors. The wider study: Out of 398 genotyped donors, about 81% belonged to the Caucasian-associated ancestry cluster. Study-wide findings and caveats: In a later analysis, HLA-associated TCR beta chains were more clonally expanded than equally common others.

The PCR had 60 Vbeta and 13 Jbeta primers. Data came from immunoSEQ multiplex PCR; TCRdb stores just in-frame clones and leaves some out. The table records 150,000 to 200,000 clones, approximately 84% of them present only once. In germline, CDR1 is SGHRS, CDR2 YFSETQ. CDR3 length: 14 residues. The sequenced material came from PBMCs. The rearrangement links TRBV5-1 to TRBJ2-3; 7 bases agree with TRBD1. This receptor was obtained from a man between 18 and 29 years old in good health and CMV-seropositive. CDR3 protein: CASSLGQITDTQYF. The CDR3 bases are TGCGCCAGCAGTTTGGGACAGATCACAGATACGCAGTATTTT.